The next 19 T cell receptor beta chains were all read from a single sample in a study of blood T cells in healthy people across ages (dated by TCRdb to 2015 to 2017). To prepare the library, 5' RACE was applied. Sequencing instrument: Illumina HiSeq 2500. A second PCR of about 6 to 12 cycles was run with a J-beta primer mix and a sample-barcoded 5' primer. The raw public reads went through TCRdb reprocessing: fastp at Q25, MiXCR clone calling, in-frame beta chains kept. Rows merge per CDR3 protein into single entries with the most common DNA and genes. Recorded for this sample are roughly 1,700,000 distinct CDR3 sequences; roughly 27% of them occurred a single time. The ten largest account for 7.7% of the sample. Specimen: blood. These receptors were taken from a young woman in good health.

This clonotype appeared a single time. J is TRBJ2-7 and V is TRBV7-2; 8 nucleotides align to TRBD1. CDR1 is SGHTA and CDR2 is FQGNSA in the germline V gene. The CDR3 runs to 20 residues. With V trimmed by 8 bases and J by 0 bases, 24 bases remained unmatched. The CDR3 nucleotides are TGTGCCAGCTCCACACCCACCAAAGGCAGGGGGCTCCCCAGCTCCTACGAGCAGTACTTC. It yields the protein CASSTPTKGRGLPSSYEQYF.

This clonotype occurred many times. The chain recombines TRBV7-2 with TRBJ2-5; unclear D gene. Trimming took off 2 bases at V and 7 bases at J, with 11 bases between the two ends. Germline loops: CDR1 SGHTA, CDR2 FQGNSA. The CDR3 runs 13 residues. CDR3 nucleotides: TGTGCCAGCAGCTTAAGTAGGGTGGGGACCCAGTACTTC. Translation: CASSLSRVGTQYF.

In nucleotides, the CDR3 is TGCGCCAGCAGCCAAGTGTTTTCGGGCAGGGGCTACGAGCAGTACTTC. Amino acid sequence: CASSQVFSGRGYEQYF. The chain recombines TRBV4-3 with TRBJ2-7, with TRBD1 as a possible D gene (6 bases). V was shortened by 1 base and J by 3 bases, with 16 bases between the two germline ends. CDR3 length equals 16 residues. Germline lookup yields CDR1 LGHNA and CDR2 YSLEER.

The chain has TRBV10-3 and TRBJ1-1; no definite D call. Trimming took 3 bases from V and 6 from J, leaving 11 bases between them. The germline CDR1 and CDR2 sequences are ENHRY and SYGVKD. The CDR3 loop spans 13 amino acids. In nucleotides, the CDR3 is TGTGCCATCAGTGACAGGAGGTACTCTGAAGCTTTCTTT. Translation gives CAISDRRYSEAFF.

CDR3 nucleotide sequence: TGTGCCAGCAGCGGGAGGCTGACAGCCTTTAATGAAAAACTGTTTTTT. Translation gives CASSGRLTAFNEKLFF. The V gene is TRBV12-3 or TRBV12-4, the J gene TRBJ1-4; a weak D match, TRBD1 (5 bases). The CDR3 totals 16 residues. Deletions cut 6 bases from V and 4 bases from J, with 18 bases between.

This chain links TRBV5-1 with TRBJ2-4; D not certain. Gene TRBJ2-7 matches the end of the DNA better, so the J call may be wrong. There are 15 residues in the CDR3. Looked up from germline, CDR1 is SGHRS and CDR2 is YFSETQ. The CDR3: CASSLSERAIYEQYF. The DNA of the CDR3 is TGCGCCAGCAGCTTGTCGGAGCGAGCCATTTACGAGCAGTACTTC.

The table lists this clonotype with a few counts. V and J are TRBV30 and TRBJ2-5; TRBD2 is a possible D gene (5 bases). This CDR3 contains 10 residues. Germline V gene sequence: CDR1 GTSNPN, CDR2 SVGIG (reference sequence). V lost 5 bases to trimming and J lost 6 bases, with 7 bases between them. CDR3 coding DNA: TGTGCCTGGGGCGGGCAGACCCAGTACTTC. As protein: CAWGGQTQYF.

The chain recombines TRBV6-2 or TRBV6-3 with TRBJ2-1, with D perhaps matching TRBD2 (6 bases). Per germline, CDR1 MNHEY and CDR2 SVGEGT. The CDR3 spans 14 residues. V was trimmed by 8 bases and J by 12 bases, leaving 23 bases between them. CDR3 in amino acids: CASLKGGNQDGQFF. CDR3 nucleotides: TGTGCCAGCCTAAAAGGCGGGAATCAAGACGGGCAGTTCTTC.

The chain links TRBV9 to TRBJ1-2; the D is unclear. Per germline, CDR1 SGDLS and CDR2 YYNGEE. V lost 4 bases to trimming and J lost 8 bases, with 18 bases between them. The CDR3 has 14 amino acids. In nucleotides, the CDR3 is TGTGCCAGCAGCCTAACCCAGGCCCCGGAGGGCTACACCTTC. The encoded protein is CASSLTQAPEGYTF.

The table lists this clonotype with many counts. CDR3 sequence: CSAELTGTSFYEQYF. In DNA, the CDR3 is TGCAGCGCCGAACTTACCGGGACGTCGTTTTACGAGCAGTACTTC. This chain connects TRBV29-1 to TRBJ2-7; possibly TRBD1 or TRBD2 for D (5 bases each). The V end was cut by 7 bases, the J end by 4 bases, with 23 bases between. This CDR3 contains 15 residues. From germline, CDR1 is SQVTM and CDR2 ANQGSEA.

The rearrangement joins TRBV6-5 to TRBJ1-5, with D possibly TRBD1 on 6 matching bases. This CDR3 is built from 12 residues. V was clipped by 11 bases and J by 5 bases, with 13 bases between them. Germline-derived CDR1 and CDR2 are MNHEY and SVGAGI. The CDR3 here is CAAWTEDQPQHF. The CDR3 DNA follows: TGTGCCGCATGGACAGAAGATCAGCCCCAGCATTTT.

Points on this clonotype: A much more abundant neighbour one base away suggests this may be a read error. The CDR3 sequence: CSARDLGRGEYNEQFF. DNA of the CDR3: TGCAGTGCTAGAGATCTGGGACGGGGCGAGTACAATGAGCAGTTCTTC. This chain uses TRBV20-1 with TRBJ2-1; D tentatively reads TRBD1 or TRBD2 (5 bases each). This CDR3 region has 16 residues. Trimming shortened V by 0 bases and J by 4 bases, and 16 bases separated the two germline ends. Germline lookup yields CDR1 DFQATT and CDR2 SNEGSKA (reference sequence).

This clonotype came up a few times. CDR3 sequence: CASSYADDYGYTF. As DNA, the CDR3 is TGTGCCAGCAGTTACGCGGACGACTATGGCTACACCTTC. The chain couples TRBV6-5 to TRBJ1-2; D remains unclear. V lost 2 bases, J lost 3 bases, and 7 bases lay in between. This CDR3 is built from 13 residues. Germline V gives CDR1 MNHEY, CDR2 SVGAGI.

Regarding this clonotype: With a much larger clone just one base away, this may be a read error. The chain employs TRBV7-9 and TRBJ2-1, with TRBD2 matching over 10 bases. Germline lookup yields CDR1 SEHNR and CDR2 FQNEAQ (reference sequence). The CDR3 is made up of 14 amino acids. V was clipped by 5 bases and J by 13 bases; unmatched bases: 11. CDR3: CASSPGTSEETQFF. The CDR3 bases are TGTGCCAGCAGCCCTGGGACTAGCGAAGAGACCCAGTTCTTC.

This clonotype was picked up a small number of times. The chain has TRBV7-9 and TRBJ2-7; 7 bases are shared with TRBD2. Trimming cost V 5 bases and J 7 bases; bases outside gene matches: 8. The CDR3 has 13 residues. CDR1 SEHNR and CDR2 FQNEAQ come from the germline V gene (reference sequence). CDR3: CASSATGGGEQYF. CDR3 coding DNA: TGTGCCAGCAGCGCTACGGGGGGTGGGGAGCAGTACTTC. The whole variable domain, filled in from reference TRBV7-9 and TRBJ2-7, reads DTGVSQNPRHKITKRGQNVTFRCDPISEHNRLYWYRQTLGQGPEFLTYFQNEAQLEKSRLLSDRFSAERPKGSFSTLEIQRTEQGDSAMYLCASSATGGGEQYFGPGTRLTVT.

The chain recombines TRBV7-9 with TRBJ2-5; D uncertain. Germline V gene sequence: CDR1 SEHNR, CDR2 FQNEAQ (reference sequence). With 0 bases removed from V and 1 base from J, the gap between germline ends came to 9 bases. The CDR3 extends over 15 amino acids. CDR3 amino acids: CASSLARTPQETQYF. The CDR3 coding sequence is TGTGCCAGCAGCTTAGCGCGGACCCCCCAAGAGACCCAGTACTTC.

In nucleotides, the CDR3 is TGCGCCAGCAGCCAGGTTGGAGGTGAGAGACAGACCCAGTACTTC. Its translation is CASSQVGGERQTQYF. The chain links TRBV5-1 to TRBJ2-5, with D possibly matching TRBD2 (5 bases). V was clipped by 4 bases and J by 6 bases, with 19 bases between them. The CDR3 has 15 residues. Germline V CDR1 and CDR2: SGHRS, YFSETQ.

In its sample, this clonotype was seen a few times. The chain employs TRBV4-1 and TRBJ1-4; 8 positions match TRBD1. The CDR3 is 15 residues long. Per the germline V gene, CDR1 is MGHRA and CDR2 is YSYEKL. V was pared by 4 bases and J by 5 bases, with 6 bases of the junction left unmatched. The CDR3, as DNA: TGCGCCAGCAGCCCCCGGGACAGGTTAAATGAAAAACTGTTTTTT. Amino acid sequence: CASSPRDRLNEKLFF.

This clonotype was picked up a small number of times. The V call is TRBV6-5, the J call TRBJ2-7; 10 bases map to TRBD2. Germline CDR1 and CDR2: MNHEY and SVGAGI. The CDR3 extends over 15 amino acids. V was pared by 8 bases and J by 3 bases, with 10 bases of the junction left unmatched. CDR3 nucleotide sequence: TGTGCCAGCGGACGAGCGGGGGGGCCAGTCTACGAGCAGTACTTC. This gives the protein CASGRAGGPVYEQYF.